Included here is one T cell receptor (beta chain) sequence, with context. V gave up 2 bases and J gave up 5 bases, with 13 bases separating them. The length of the CDR3 is 14 residues. Germline V gene lookup returns CDR1 SGHRS and CDR2 YFSETQ. These data belong to a study of blood T cell repertoires in COVID-19. Across the whole study: Samples taken during acute and convalescent COVID-19 were collected in the United States, Italy and Spain.

The repertoire was sequenced with immunoSEQ multiplex PCR; TCRdb's copy has only in-frame clones and lacks some. The data hold approximately 300,000 clones, with about 82% observed a single time. Sequencing was done on a sample of peripheral blood. This sequence was found in a woman aged 50 to 60 with acute or convalescent COVID-19. The V and J genes are TRBV5-1 and TRBJ1-2, with D perhaps TRBD1 (5 bases). The CDR3 is CASSLVVGAYGYTF. The CDR3 coding sequence is TGCGCCAGCAGCTTAGTTGTAGGGGCGTATGGCTACACCTTC.